One sample yielded the 14 T cell receptor beta chains listed below, sequenced in a study of long-term antiretroviral therapy in people with HIV. Researchers ran immunoSEQ v3.0 at survey level. Only in-frame clones appear in the TCRdb table, and some are missing; sequencing was by immunoSEQ multiplex PCR. The data show roughly 42,000 clones, approximately 87% seen once. The sequencing used unsorted PBMCs, collected 1.2 years after starting antiretroviral therapy. The source of these receptors is a woman between 50 and 59 years old with HIV.

This clone was seen a handful of times. V is TRBV9 and J is TRBJ2-2; tentatively, D is TRBD2 (5 bases). Germline CDR1 and CDR2: SGDLS and YYNGEE. Trimming removed 1 base from V and 2 bases from J, with 12 bases in between. This CDR3 contains 16 residues. In DNA form, the CDR3 reads TGTGCCAGCAGCGTAAAGTCCGGGATCAACACCGGGGAGCTGTTTTTT. Amino acids: CASSVKSGINTGELFF.

V gene TRBV6-1 combines with J gene TRBJ1-1; the D gene is possibly TRBD1 (6 bases). V lost 5 bases and J 1 base, leaving 11 bases between the germline ends. Looked up from germline, CDR1 is MNHNS and CDR2 is SASEGT. The CDR3 extends over 14 amino acids. The CDR3 region has the DNA TGTGCCAGCAGTAGAATAGGGGGGAACACTGAAGCTTTCTTT. Translation: CASSRIGGNTEAFF.

The V call is TRBV6-5, the J call TRBJ1-2; 7 bases line up with TRBD1. There are 14 residues in the CDR3. Germline V gene data show CDR1 as MNHEY and CDR2 as SVGAGI. With V trimmed by 0 bases and J by 7 bases, 5 bases remained unmatched. DNA for the CDR3: TGTGCCAGCAGTTACTCGCAGGGGGGGTTTGGCTACACCTTC. Protein product: CASSYSQGGFGYTF.

The chain uses TRBV7-2 and TRBJ2-7; no definite D call. The CDR3 sequence is 13 residues long. The ends were cut back, 2 bases at V and 6 bases at J, with 11 bases in the middle. CDR1 is SGHTA, CDR2 FQGNSA, per germline. The CDR3 here is CASSLNPRAEQYF. The CDR3 DNA reads as TGTGCCAGCAGCTTAAACCCTCGGGCCGAGCAGTACTTC.

V is TRBV9 and J is TRBJ2-7; no clear D. This CDR3 spans 14 amino acids. V lost 0 bases, J lost 3 bases, and 10 bases lay in between. Germline-derived CDR1 and CDR2 are SGDLS and YYNGEE. DNA of the CDR3: TGTGCCAGCAGCGTAGGGCAGGAAGGCTACGAGCAGTACTTC. Translation: CASSVGQEGYEQYF.

V gene TRBV25-1 combines with J gene TRBJ1-2, with 10 bases matching TRBD1. The germline CDR1 and CDR2 sequences are MGHDK and SYGVNS. This CDR3 is built from 13 residues. V shed 3 bases, J shed 13 bases, and the junction held 8 bases outside the gene matches. CDR3 in DNA: TGTGCCAGCAGTGACCCGGGGACAGGGGCCGCCACCTTC. Its protein product is CASSDPGTGAATF.

This clone was recorded once. V and J are TRBV19 and TRBJ1-2, with D perhaps matching TRBD1 (6 bases). The germline gives CDR1 LNHDA, CDR2 SQIVND (reference sequence). The V and J ends lost 9 bases and 4 bases respectively, with 12 bases between them. The CDR3 totals 12 residues. Written as DNA, the CDR3 is TGTGCCAGCACCAGGGGAGGCTATGGCTACACCTTC. It yields the protein CASTRGGYGYTF.

This chain uses TRBV2 with TRBJ2-3; no clear D. The CDR3 spans 11 residues. V lost 8 bases, J lost 5 bases, and 8 bases lay in between. Germline V gives CDR1 SNHLY, CDR2 FYNNEI. CDR3 in DNA: TGTGCCAGCCAGACTCGAGATACGCAGTATTTT. Translation: CASQTRDTQYF.

The chain joins TRBV2 to TRBJ2-7, with D possibly matching TRBD1 (5 bases). V shed 4 bases and J shed 5 bases, with 15 bases lying between them. The germline gives CDR1 SNHLY, CDR2 FYNNEI. This CDR3 has 14 amino acids. The CDR3 nucleotides are TGTGCCAGCAGTGCCCTGGACACGGACGACGAGCAGTACTTC. Its protein is CASSALDTDDEQYF.

The chain has TRBV7-9 and TRBJ2-2; D unresolved. Germline V gene lookup returns CDR1 SEHNR and CDR2 FQNEAQ (reference sequence). The CDR3 totals 16 residues. The V and J ends lost 4 bases and 1 base respectively, with 13 bases between them. The chain's CDR3 is CASSSPMAGNTGELFF. In DNA, the CDR3 is TGTGCCAGCAGCTCGCCCATGGCCGGGAACACCGGGGAGCTGTTTTTT.

The rearrangement links TRBV7-3 to TRBJ2-3; TRBD1 is a possible D gene (5 bases). Germline assignment: CDR1 SGHTA and CDR2 FQGTGA. V lost 5 bases and J lost 0, with 9 bases in between. This CDR3 region has 14 residues. The chain's CDR3 is CASSQGSSTDTQYF. The CDR3 DNA reads as TGTGCCAGCAGCCAGGGCTCTAGCACAGATACGCAGTATTTT.

V usage is TRBV11-2 and J usage is TRBJ2-5; D is undetermined. V was clipped by 5 bases and J by 1 base, with 20 bases between them. The CDR3 spans 17 residues. The V gene's germline CDR1 is SGHAT and CDR2 FQNNGV. CDR3 coding DNA: TGTGCCAGCAGCCCCCTTCTCGCTAAAGGCAGCCAAGAGACCCAGTACTTC. It specifies CASSPLLAKGSQETQYF.

The chain uses TRBV4-2 and TRBJ2-5; 9 nucleotides line up with TRBD2. CDR3 length: 15 amino acids. Germline values: CDR1 LGHNA, CDR2 YNFKEQ. J lost 3 bases, V lost 0 bases, and 2 bases had no gene match. CDR3 DNA sequence: TGTGCCAGCAGCCAAGAAAGGACTAGCGAAGAGACCCAGTACTTC. Translated, it gives CASSQERTSEETQYF.

This chain joins TRBV4-1 and TRBJ2-2, with 7 bases lining up with TRBD1. Germline loops: CDR1 MGHRA, CDR2 YSYEKL. The ends lost 1 base at V and 4 bases at J; junction bases unmatched: 12. The CDR3 covers 18 residues. The CDR3 nucleotides read TGCGCCAGCAGCCAAGCTTACAACAGGGGCCGCGGCACCGGGGAGCTGTTTTTT. It codes for CASSQAYNRGRGTGELFF.